This passage covers 23 T cell receptor beta chains from one sample sequenced in a study of T cell responses to AZD1222 COVID-19 vaccine. Profiling relied on immunoSEQ multiplex PCR, and the TCRdb table lists in-frame clones only, not all of them. Here the sample spans around 92,000 clones, roughly 88% being singletons. The specimen was peripheral blood, collected on day 0 of AZD1222 vaccination. These receptors were collected from an adult in good health.

The rearrangement uses TRBV18 and TRBJ2-7; 7 bases are a match to TRBD1. CDR1 and CDR2 from the germline V gene are KGHSH and LQKENI. V gave up 3 bases and J gave up 5 bases; unmatched junction bases: 1. CDR3 length equals 12 residues. CDR3 sequence reads: CASSPDRDEQYF. The CDR3 bases are TGTGCCAGCTCACCTGACAGGGACGAGCAGTACTTC.

The V gene is TRBV6-2 or TRBV6-3, the J gene TRBJ2-7, with 8 bases identical to TRBD1. This CDR3 contains 15 residues. Per the germline V gene, CDR1 is MNHEY and CDR2 is SVGEGT. The V and J ends lost 2 bases and 5 bases, in that order; junction bases with no gene match: 8. The CDR3 nucleotides are TGTGCCAGCAGTTACCCGCAGGGGGCTTTCAACGAGCAGTACTTC. This encodes CASSYPQGAFNEQYF.

V gene TRBV7-8 combines with J gene TRBJ1-5; 7 bases are shared with TRBD1. Germline CDR1 is SGHVS and CDR2 is FQNEAQ. V gave up 0 bases and J gave up 7 bases; unmatched junction bases: 9. There are 16 residues in the CDR3. The CDR3 loop reads CASSLAGAGGLQPQHF. The CDR3 nucleotides are TGTGCCAGCAGCTTAGCCGGTGCAGGGGGGTTACAGCCCCAGCATTTT.

The chain has TRBV6-6 and TRBJ1-6, with TRBD1 matching over 7 bases. CDR3 length equals 14 residues. V was clipped by 6 bases and J by 13 bases; unmatched bases: 12. Germline CDR1 and CDR2: MNHNY and SVGAGI (reference sequence). The CDR3 loop is CASRHIQGTGPLHF. The CDR3 DNA follows: TGTGCCAGCAGACACATACAGGGGACCGGGCCCCTCCACTTT.

V usage is TRBV29-1 and J usage is TRBJ1-4; D remains unclear. CDR3 length: 14 amino acids. Germline loops: CDR1 SQVTM, CDR2 ANQGSEA. The V end was cut by 5 bases, the J end by 4 bases, with 14 bases between. The chain's CDR3 is CSVLPGSINEKLFF. CDR3 sequence (DNA): TGCAGCGTTTTACCCGGGTCTATTAATGAAAAACTGTTTTTT.

The chain joins TRBV7-2 to TRBJ1-1; D may be TRBD1 (5 bases). V lost 4 bases and J lost 3, with 18 bases in between. The CDR3 runs 16 residues. The V gene's germline CDR1 is SGHTA and CDR2 FQGNSA. CDR3 coding DNA: TGTGCCAGCAGCTCCGCCGGGGGGGTAAGGGACACTGAAGCTTTCTTT. Residues: CASSSAGGVRDTEAFF. Full variable domain (missing parts from reference TRBV7-2 and TRBJ1-1): GAGVSQSPSNKVTEKGKDVELRCDPISGHTALYWYRQSLGQGLEFLIYFQGNSAPDKSGLPSDRFSAERTGGSVSTLTIQRTQQEDSAVYLCASSSAGGVRDTEAFFGQGTRLTVV.

This sequence joins TRBV5-1 and TRBJ2-3; no clear D. The V gene lost 0 bases and the J gene lost 1 base, with 6 bases spanning the gap. CDR1 is SGHRS and CDR2 is YFSETQ in the germline V gene. This CDR3 region has 14 residues. The CDR3 is CASSLERGTDTQYF. The CDR3 DNA reads as TGCGCCAGCAGCTTGGAAAGGGGCACAGATACGCAGTATTTT.

This chain joins TRBV3-1 (or the pseudogene TRBV3-2) and TRBJ2-7; D may match TRBD1 or TRBD2 (6 bases each). The germline V gene has CDR1 LGHDT and CDR2 YNNKEL (reference sequence). Trimming removed 5 bases from V and 4 bases from J, with 15 bases in between. This CDR3 is 14 amino acids long. The CDR3 here is CASSSFGGRYEQYF. CDR3 nucleotide sequence: TGTGCCAGCAGCTCTTTTGGGGGGCGGTACGAGCAGTACTTC.

The chain couples TRBV14 to TRBJ2-5, with 7 positions matching TRBD2. The trim removed 5 bases at V and 5 bases at J, leaving 11 bases unmatched. Germline V CDR1 and CDR2: SGHDN, FVKESK. The CDR3 spans 15 residues. The CDR3 is CASSSLGEGYETQYF. For the CDR3, the DNA is TGTGCCAGCAGCTCTCTAGGGGAGGGTTACGAGACCCAGTACTTC.

The chain combines TRBV6-2 or TRBV6-3 with TRBJ2-1; D could derive from TRBD1 or TRBD2 (5 bases each). With 6 bases removed from V and 7 bases from J, the gap between germline ends came to 25 bases. Germline V gene lookup returns CDR1 MNHEY and CDR2 SVGEGT. The CDR3 totals 17 residues. The CDR3 loop reads CASSPSYGAHARNEQFF. DNA for the CDR3: TGTGCCAGCAGCCCTAGCTATGGGGCCCACGCGCGAAATGAGCAGTTCTTC.

V is TRBV7-2 and J is TRBJ1-1, with D maybe TRBD1 (6 bases). V lost 4 bases, J lost 1 base, and 13 bases lay in between. The CDR3 contains 15 residues. From germline, CDR1 is SGHTA and CDR2 FQGNSA. The DNA of the CDR3 is TGTGCCAGCAGCTCGAGAGGGACATCGAACACTGAAGCTTTCTTT. Its translation: CASSSRGTSNTEAFF.

The gene calls are TRBV27 and TRBJ1-5; D ambiguous. Germline CDR1 reads MNHEY; CDR2 reads SMNVEV (reference sequence). V lost 8 bases and J lost 0, with 14 bases in between. CDR3 size: 15 residues. CDR3 nucleotides: TGTGCCAGCCTCCCAGAAGGGAATAGCAATCAGCCCCAGCATTTT. Translated, it gives CASLPEGNSNQPQHF.

The V call is TRBV7-6, the J call TRBJ2-2, with D uncertain. Germline V lookup: CDR1 SGHVS, CDR2 FNYEAQ. This CDR3 spans 12 amino acids. Trimming removed 5 bases at V and 5 bases at J, with 6 bases between. The CDR3 region has the DNA TGTGCCAGCAGCGTCGCTACCGGGGAGCTGTTTTTT. It yields the protein CASSVATGELFF.

The genes are TRBV27 and TRBJ1-5; TRBD1 aligns across 9 bases. CDR3 length: 15 amino acids. Germline CDR1 is MNHEY and CDR2 is SMNVEV (reference sequence). The ends lost 6 bases at V and 8 bases at J; junction bases unmatched: 11. CDR3 in DNA: TGTGCCAGCAGCCTAGCGACAGGGGGAGGGAAGCCCCAGCATTTT. Protein: CASSLATGGGKPQHF.

The count of this clone is one. This chain connects TRBV7-2 to TRBJ2-3; D is undetermined. CDR1 and CDR2 (germline): SGHTA, FQGNSA. Trimming shortened V by 4 bases and J by 3 bases, and 14 bases separated the two germline ends. The CDR3 extends over 15 amino acids. The CDR3 DNA sequence: TGTGCCAGCAGCTCTCGAAGGGCGATTACAGATACGCAGTATTTT. Amino acid sequence: CASSSRRAITDTQYF.

Sample share makes this clone medium-sized. The V gene is TRBV7-9, the J gene TRBJ2-1, with 9 bases lining up with TRBD1. V shed 5 bases and J 4 bases; nucleotides not matched to a gene: 6. The CDR3 covers 15 residues. Germline values: CDR1 SEHNR, CDR2 FQNEAQ (reference sequence). The CDR3 DNA follows: TGTGCCAGCAGCATCGGGACAGGGATATACAATGAGCAGTTCTTC. Translated: CASSIGTGIYNEQFF.

This chain joins TRBV12-3 or TRBV12-4 and TRBJ1-2; D unresolved. V shed 3 bases and J shed 4 bases, with 3 bases lying between them. The length of the CDR3 is 11 residues. As DNA, the CDR3 is TGTGCCAGCAGTTTGGTCTATGGCTACACCTTC. It translates to CASSLVYGYTF.

The chain carries TRBV7-3 and TRBJ1-1; no clear D. Germline V lookup: CDR1 SGHTA, CDR2 FQGTGA. Trimming removed 5 bases from V and 3 bases from J, with 13 bases in between. The CDR3 runs 14 residues. The CDR3 DNA sequence: TGTGCCAGCAGCCCTCCTGCTTGGGACACTGAAGCTTTCTTT. This sequence encodes CASSPPAWDTEAFF.

The CDR3 sequence is CASSLAAYNEQFF. The CDR3 nucleotides read TGTGCCAGCAGTTTAGCGGCCTACAATGAGCAGTTCTTC. The gene calls are TRBV12-3 or TRBV12-4 and TRBJ2-1; no definite D call. The CDR3 contains 13 residues. The V gene lost 0 bases and the J gene lost 2 bases, with 2 bases spanning the gap.

V gene TRBV30 combines with J gene TRBJ1-2; tentatively, D is TRBD1 (6 bases). This CDR3 has 12 residues. V was trimmed by 4 bases and J by 2 bases, leaving 8 bases between them. Germline V gene data show CDR1 as GTSNPN and CDR2 as SVGIG (reference sequence). This chain's CDR3 is CAWTTGNYGYTF. Here the CDR3 DNA reads TGTGCCTGGACAACAGGGAACTATGGCTACACCTTC.

The rearrangement uses TRBV5-4 and TRBJ2-2; D gene uncertain. Trimming removed 6 bases from V and 0 bases from J, with 9 bases in between. The CDR3 covers 14 residues. Germline CDR1 SGHNT, CDR2 YYREEE (reference sequence). In nucleotides, the CDR3 is TGTGCCAGCACCGAGAGTCCGAACACCGGGGAGCTGTTTTTT. It specifies CASTESPNTGELFF.

The V gene is TRBV7-2, the J gene TRBJ1-2; D unresolved. The CDR3 loop spans 16 amino acids. CDR1 and CDR2 (germline): SGHTA, FQGNSA. V was clipped by 5 bases and J by 6 bases, with 22 bases between them. The CDR3 region has the DNA TGTGCCAGCAGCCCCAACGGGGTCGGTCTTGTCGATGGCTACACCTTC. Encoded protein: CASSPNGVGLVDGYTF.

The sample holds one count of this clone. The V and J genes are TRBV9 and TRBJ1-2, with TRBD1 as a possible D gene (6 bases). Germline V gene sequence: CDR1 SGDLS, CDR2 YYNGEE. CDR3 length: 14 residues. V was pared by 3 bases and J by 2 bases, with 11 bases between. The CDR3 loop is CASSEGGSNYGYTF. The CDR3 DNA follows: TGTGCCAGCAGCGAGGGGGGATCAAACTATGGCTACACCTTC.